This TCR beta chain was obtained from a study of shared clonotypes between healthy human individuals. Study-wide points: As a rule, naive subsets had a larger estimated richness than memory subsets.

Trimming pared 5 bases from V and 0 bases from J, leaving 17 bases between. Germline CDR1 SGHTA, CDR2 FQGNSA. The CDR3 consists of 16 residues. This clone showed up just a few times. The antigen remains undetermined. Sequencing was performed with immunoSEQ multiplex PCR; in TCRdb, only in-frame clones are kept and a portion is missing. The repertoire holds hundreds of thousands of clones, with 73% as singletons. Both subsets, CD45RA+ naive and CD45RA-negative memory, were split from the CD4+ cells. The J gene is TRBJ2-7, the V gene TRBV7-2; D may be TRBD2 (7 bases). This receptor was obtained from a man aged 30 to 45 in good health. Sequencing input: memory CD4+ T cells sorted from blood. Subset described: CD45RA-negative fraction. CDR3 sequence reads: CASSHTGGQSSYEQYF. The CDR3 region has the DNA TGTGCCAGCAGCCATACGGGGGGCCAAAGCTCCTACGAGCAGTACTTC.